This T cell receptor beta chain was captured in a study of blood T cell repertoires in COVID-19. The CDR3 has 13 amino acids. V lost 6 bases and J lost 3, with 11 bases in between. Germline CDR1 is MNHEY and CDR2 is SVGEGT. TCRdb's table, derived via immunoSEQ multiplex PCR, lists solely in-frame clones and lacks some. This table holds approximately 450,000 clones, nearly 90% found once. What was sequenced was PBMCs or T cells enriched from blood (not recorded which). This TCR was sampled from a woman under 30 with acute COVID-19. This chain joins TRBV6-2 or TRBV6-3 and TRBJ2-5, with a tentative D call TRBD1 (5 bases). The CDR3 protein is CASSRDRKETQYF. CDR3 coding DNA: TGTGCCAGCAGCCGAGACAGAAAAGAGACCCAGTACTTC.